A selection of T cell receptor beta chains follows, all from one sample in a study of T cell repertoires in cytomegalovirus infection. TCRdb re-analysed the reads in MiXCR, keeping a single row per CDR3 protein. The table includes roughly 230,000 distinct CDR3 sequences, approximately 22% detected once. Sequenced sample: CD8+ T cells from PBMCs. These receptors came from a human donor in good health (CMV status not recorded). Some clones in this sample may be carry-over from other donors' samples. The CDR3 runs from the conserved cysteine through the conserved F or W. D genes are given only for firm matches.

v_gene: TRBV2; d_gene: TRBD1; CDR3aa: CASRDRTGPRTDTQYF
v_gene: TRBV29-1; d_gene: -; CDR3aa: CSVPRSYNEQFF
v_gene: TRBV12-3/TRBV12-4; d_gene: -; CDR3aa: CASSLYMSSYNEQFF
v_gene: TRBV6-5; d_gene: -; CDR3aa: CASSYSMRQILKNTEAFF
v_gene: TRBV5-8; d_gene: -; CDR3aa: CASSLNRANTEAFF
v_gene: TRBV7-6; d_gene: TRBD2; CDR3aa: CASSLVALEASGHEGETQYF
v_gene: TRBV7-3; d_gene: TRBD2; CDR3aa: CASSLTNLAVSYNEQFF
v_gene: TRBV13; d_gene: TRBD1; CDR3aa: CASSSGTGGTNYGYTF
v_gene: TRBV19; d_gene: -; CDR3aa: CASRISGTQIQETQYF
v_gene: TRBV12-3/TRBV12-4; d_gene: TRBD1; CDR3aa: CASSPEPTGRLKNGYTF
v_gene: TRBV5-1; d_gene: -; CDR3aa: CASSLWDGTYEQYF
v_gene: TRBV6-6; d_gene: -; CDR3aa: CASSYRTVHTDTQYF
v_gene: TRBV12-3/TRBV12-4; d_gene: -; CDR3aa: CASSFSTGVYNEQFF
v_gene: TRBV6-6; d_gene: -; CDR3aa: CASSPTGEQYF
v_gene: TRBV4-1; d_gene: TRBD1; CDR3aa: CASSQGTGAHGYTF
v_gene: TRBV7-9; d_gene: TRBD1; CDR3aa: CASSLGVRRTGKGAGANVLTF
v_gene: TRBV14; d_gene: -; CDR3aa: CASSPRGSGVSNQPQHF
v_gene: TRBV20-1; d_gene: -; CDR3aa: CSARGTDNYGYTF
v_gene: TRBV7-2; d_gene: -; CDR3aa: CASSQLGDYEQYF
v_gene: TRBV29-1; d_gene: -; CDR3aa: CSGGGLRNEQFF
v_gene: TRBV29-1; d_gene: TRBD2; CDR3aa: CSVEVGTSRADTQYF
v_gene: TRBV12-3/TRBV12-4; d_gene: -; CDR3aa: CASSSLAVEQFF
v_gene: TRBV7-9; d_gene: -; CDR3aa: CASGAQGSQPEAFF
v_gene: TRBV6-2/TRBV6-3; d_gene: -; CDR3aa: CASSPGTPFEQYF
v_gene: TRBV7-9; d_gene: -; CDR3aa: CASSLDGKSYEQYF
v_gene: TRBV28; d_gene: TRBD1; CDR3aa: CASMGPGQVSNEQYF
v_gene: TRBV5-1; d_gene: -; CDR3aa: CASSLAMEDTIYF
v_gene: TRBV7-9; d_gene: TRBD1; CDR3aa: CASSHPGTAGGTQYF
v_gene: TRBV14; d_gene: TRBD1; CDR3aa: CASSQDLGQGSWEQYF
v_gene: TRBV12-3/TRBV12-4; d_gene: TRBD1; CDR3aa: CASRPGGTVTYEQYF
v_gene: TRBV19; d_gene: -; CDR3aa: CASSTLQGDEQFF
v_gene: TRBV7-6; d_gene: TRBD1; CDR3aa: CASSQGQGAGGAFF
v_gene: TRBV2; d_gene: TRBD1; CDR3aa: CASSGDRVGNSPLHF
v_gene: TRBV12-3/TRBV12-4; d_gene: TRBD1; CDR3aa: CASIGQGLEGYTF
v_gene: TRBV24-1; d_gene: -; CDR3aa: CATSANPTHPTENTEAFF
v_gene: TRBV14; d_gene: TRBD1; CDR3aa: CASSHGTGGRETQYF
v_gene: TRBV7-9; d_gene: -; CDR3aa: CASSGGGAPYEQFF
v_gene: TRBV7-2; d_gene: TRBD2; CDR3aa: CASSPGRVGMSSYNEQFF
v_gene: TRBV7-8; d_gene: -; CDR3aa: CASSLAYNLETQYF
v_gene: TRBV20-1; d_gene: -; CDR3aa: CSARGLSGMTYEQYF
v_gene: TRBV10-3; d_gene: TRBD2; CDR3aa: CAISESGGGNNEQFF
v_gene: TRBV7-8; d_gene: -; CDR3aa: CASSLGGGLARNTEAFF
v_gene: TRBV15; d_gene: TRBD1; CDR3aa: CATSSPRTGYFMGGYTF
v_gene: TRBV2; d_gene: TRBD1; CDR3aa: CASRGTVHPNYGYTF
v_gene: TRBV5-6; d_gene: -; CDR3aa: CASSWGSQPQHF
v_gene: TRBV6-1; d_gene: -; CDR3aa: CARMGWASSYNEQFF
v_gene: TRBV9; d_gene: TRBD1; CDR3aa: CASSDWTGFIPDTQYF
v_gene: TRBV11-3; d_gene: -; CDR3aa: CASSLGGAFTEAFF
v_gene: TRBV4-1; d_gene: -; CDR3aa: CASSHYSGANTEAFF
v_gene: TRBV19; d_gene: TRBD2; CDR3aa: CASSAGTSDADTQYF
v_gene: TRBV7-9; d_gene: TRBD1; CDR3aa: CASSARDRGIGTEAFF
v_gene: TRBV28; d_gene: -; CDR3aa: CASSPPTPGVEINYGYTF
v_gene: TRBV10-3; d_gene: -; CDR3aa: CASRGGPWEETQYF
v_gene: TRBV4-1; d_gene: -; CDR3aa: CASSLRQQEYEQYF
v_gene: TRBV29-1; d_gene: -; CDR3aa: CSVEGYRATEAFF